This T cell receptor (beta chain) was captured by sequencing in a study of T cell responses to AZD1222 COVID-19 vaccine. Findings and limits, study-wide: Possibly, clonal diversity was underestimated; donors were largely white British and included more females. The study found vaccine-associated CD4 TCRs spanning spike, dominant at 160-218 and 743-854. Repertoires were sampled only after the peak T cell response. Within unmutated variant regions lay the reported targets of nearly half of spike-specific TCRs.

Regarding this clone: What it recognizes is unknown.

Clones were read by immunoSEQ multiplex PCR, and TCRdb kept only the in-frame ones, dropping some. The sample yields 80,000 to 100,000 clones, 75% to 90% seen once. V was pared by 2 bases and J by 4 bases, with 12 bases between. Germline V gene data show CDR1 as SGHTS and CDR2 as YDEGEE. There are 14 residues in the CDR3. The chain combines TRBV5-8 with TRBJ1-2; D is perhaps TRBD1 (5 bases). Source: peripheral blood, taken 28 days after the second AZD1222 dose. The receptor's source is an adult who received the AZD1222 COVID-19 vaccine. CDR3 DNA: TGTGCCAGCAGCTTTAGGGGCGGCGGCTATGGCTACACCTTC. Its protein is CASSFRGGGYGYTF. The full variable domain, completed using reference TRBV5-8 and TRBJ1-2, is EAGVTQSPTHLIKTRGQQATLRCSPISGHTSVYWYQQALGLGLQFLLWYDEGEERNRGNFPPRFSGRQFPNYSSELNVNALELEDSALYLCASSFRGGGYGYTFGSGTRLTVV.